This note documents a single T cell receptor (beta chain) sequence. Its antigen remains unknown. TCRdb reprocessed the 5' RACE reads with MiXCR, giving one entry per CDR3 protein. The repertoire holds approximately 220,000 distinct CDR3 sequences, with 6% to 9% as singletons. The sample is drawn from a study of identical twins. General study points: Out-of-frame alpha sequences common to twins exhibited an excess of low generation probability. A lower insertion count was a feature of abundant cord blood beta clonotypes, with no such feature in memory repertoires.

There are 13 residues in the CDR3. The germline CDR1 and CDR2 sequences are MDHEN and SYDVKM. Trimming shortened V by 3 bases and J by 3 bases, and 6 bases separated the two germline ends. These data were also filed under a second study, of yellow fever vaccine responses in identical twins.

Sequenced input: memory (CD45RO+) T cells sorted from blood. The chain carries TRBV28 and TRBJ2-1; tentative D call: TRBD2 (5 bases). The receptor comes from a young woman in good health. DNA of the CDR3: TGTGCCAGCAGTTTCCGGGGCTACAATGAGCAGTTCTTC. It specifies CASSFRGYNEQFF.